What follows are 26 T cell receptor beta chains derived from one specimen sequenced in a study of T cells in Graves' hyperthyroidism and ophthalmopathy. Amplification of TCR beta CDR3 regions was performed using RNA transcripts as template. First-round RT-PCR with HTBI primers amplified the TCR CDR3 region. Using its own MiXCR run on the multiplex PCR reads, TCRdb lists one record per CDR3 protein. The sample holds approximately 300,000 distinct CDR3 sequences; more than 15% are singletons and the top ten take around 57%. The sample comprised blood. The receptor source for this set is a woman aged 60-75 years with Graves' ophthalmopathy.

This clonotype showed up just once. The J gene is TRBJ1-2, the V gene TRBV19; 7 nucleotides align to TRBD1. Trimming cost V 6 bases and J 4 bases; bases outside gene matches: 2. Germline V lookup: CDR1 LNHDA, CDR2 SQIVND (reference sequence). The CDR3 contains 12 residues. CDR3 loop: CASRGQPYGYTF. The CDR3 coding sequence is TGTGCCAGTAGGGGACAGCCCTATGGCTACACCTTC.

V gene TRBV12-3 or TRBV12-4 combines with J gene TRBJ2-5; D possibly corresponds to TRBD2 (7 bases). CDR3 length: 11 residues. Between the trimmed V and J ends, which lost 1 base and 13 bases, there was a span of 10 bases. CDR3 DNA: TGTGCCAGCAGTTTAGGGGGGGGCCGGTACTTC. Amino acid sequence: CASSLGGGRYF.

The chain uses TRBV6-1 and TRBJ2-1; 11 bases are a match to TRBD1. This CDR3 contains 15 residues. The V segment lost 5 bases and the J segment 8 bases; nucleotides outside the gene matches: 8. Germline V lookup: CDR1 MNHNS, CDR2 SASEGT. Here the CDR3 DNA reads TGTGCCAGCAGTCGGACAGGGGGCGCCTGGGATGAGCAGTTCTTC. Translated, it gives CASSRTGGAWDEQFF.

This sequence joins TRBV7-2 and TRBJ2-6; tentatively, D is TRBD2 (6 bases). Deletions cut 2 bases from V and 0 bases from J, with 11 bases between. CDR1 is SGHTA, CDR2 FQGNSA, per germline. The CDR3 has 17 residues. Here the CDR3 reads CASSLNGGSSGANVLTF. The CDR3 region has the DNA TGTGCCAGCAGCTTAAATGGAGGGAGCTCTGGGGCCAACGTCCTGACTTTC.

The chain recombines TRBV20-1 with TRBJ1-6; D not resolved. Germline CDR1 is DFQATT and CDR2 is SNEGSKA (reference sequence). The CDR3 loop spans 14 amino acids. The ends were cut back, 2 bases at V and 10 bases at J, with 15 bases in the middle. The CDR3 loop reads CSARREALGSPLHF. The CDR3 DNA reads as TGCAGTGCTAGAAGGGAGGCCCTCGGGTCACCCCTCCACTTT.

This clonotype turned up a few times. The CDR3 DNA reads as TGCAGTGCTAGAGATAACACCGGGGAGCTGTTTTTT. Translating it yields CSARDNTGELFF. The rearrangement links TRBV20-1 to TRBJ2-2; no firm D call. The CDR3 is made up of 12 amino acids. Germline V gives CDR1 DFQATT, CDR2 SNEGSKA (reference sequence). V was cut by 0 bases and J by 2 bases, with 1 base left in between.

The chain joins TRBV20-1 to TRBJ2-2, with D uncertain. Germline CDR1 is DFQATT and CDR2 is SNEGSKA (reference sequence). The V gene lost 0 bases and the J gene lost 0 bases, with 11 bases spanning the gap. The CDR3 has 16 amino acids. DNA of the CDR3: TGCAGTGCTAGAGATCCCCGGAACACGAACACCGGGGAGCTGTTTTTT. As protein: CSARDPRNTNTGELFF.

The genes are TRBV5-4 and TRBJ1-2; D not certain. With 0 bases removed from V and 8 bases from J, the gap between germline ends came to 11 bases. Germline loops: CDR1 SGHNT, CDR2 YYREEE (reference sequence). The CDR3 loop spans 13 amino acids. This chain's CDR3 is CASSLDEGRGYTF. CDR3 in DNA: TGTGCCAGCAGCTTGGACGAGGGTAGGGGCTACACCTTC.

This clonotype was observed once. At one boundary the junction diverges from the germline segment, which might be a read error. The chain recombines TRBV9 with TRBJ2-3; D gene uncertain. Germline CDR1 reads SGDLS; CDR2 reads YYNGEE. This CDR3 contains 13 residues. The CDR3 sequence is CASSVESRDSQYF. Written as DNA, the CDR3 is TGTGCCAGCAGCGTAGAGTCTAGAGATTCGCAGTATTTT.

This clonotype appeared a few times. This chain's CDR3 is CASGLVRLKSEAFF. CDR3 nucleotide sequence: TGTGCCAGCGGCCTAGTCCGCCTTAAATCTGAAGCTTTCTTT. This chain uses TRBV11-2 with TRBJ1-1; D ambiguous. The CDR3 is 14 amino acids. V lost 8 bases, J lost 6 bases, and 19 bases lay in between. The germline V gene encodes CDR1 SGHAT and CDR2 FQNNGV.

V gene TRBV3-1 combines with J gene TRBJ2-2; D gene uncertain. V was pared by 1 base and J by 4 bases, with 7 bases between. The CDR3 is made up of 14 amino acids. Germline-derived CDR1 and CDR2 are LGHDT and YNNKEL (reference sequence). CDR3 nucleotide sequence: TGTGCCAGCAGCCAAGCCCCGACCACCGGGGAGCTGTTTTTT. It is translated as CASSQAPTTGELFF.

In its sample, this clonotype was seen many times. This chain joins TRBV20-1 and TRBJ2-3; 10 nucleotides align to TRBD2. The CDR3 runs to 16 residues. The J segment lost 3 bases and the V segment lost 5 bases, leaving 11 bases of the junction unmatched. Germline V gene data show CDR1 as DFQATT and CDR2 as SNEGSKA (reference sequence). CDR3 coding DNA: TGCAGTGCTCCCAAGGTCCTAGCGGGAGAGACAGATACGCAGTATTTT. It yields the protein CSAPKVLAGETDTQYF.

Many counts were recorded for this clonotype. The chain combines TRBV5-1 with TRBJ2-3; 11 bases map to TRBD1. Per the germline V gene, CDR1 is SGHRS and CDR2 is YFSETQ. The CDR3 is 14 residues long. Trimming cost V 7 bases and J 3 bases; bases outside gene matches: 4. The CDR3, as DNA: TGCGCCAGCGGACAGGGGGCTGAGACAGATACGCAGTATTTT. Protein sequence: CASGQGAETDTQYF.

This chain's CDR3 is CASSTASFRQGDYGYTF. CDR3 bases: TGTGCCAGCAGTACTGCCTCATTCAGACAGGGCGACTATGGCTACACCTTC. This chain joins TRBV6-1 and TRBJ1-2, with TRBD1 identical over 7 bases. The CDR3 runs 17 residues. In germline, CDR1 is MNHNS, CDR2 SASEGT. V was clipped by 5 bases and J by 3 bases; unmatched bases: 15.

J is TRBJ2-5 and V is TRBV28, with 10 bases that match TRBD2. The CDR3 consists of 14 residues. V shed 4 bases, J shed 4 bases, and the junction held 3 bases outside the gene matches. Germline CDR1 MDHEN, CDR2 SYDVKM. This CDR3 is CASSSRLAGETQYF. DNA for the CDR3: TGTGCCAGCAGTTCCCGACTAGCGGGAGAGACCCAGTACTTC.

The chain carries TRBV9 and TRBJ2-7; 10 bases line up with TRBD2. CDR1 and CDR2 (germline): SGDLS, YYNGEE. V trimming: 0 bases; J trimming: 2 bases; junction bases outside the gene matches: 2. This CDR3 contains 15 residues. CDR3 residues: CASSVGTSGTYEQYF. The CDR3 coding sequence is TGTGCCAGCAGCGTAGGGACTAGCGGTACCTACGAGCAGTACTTC. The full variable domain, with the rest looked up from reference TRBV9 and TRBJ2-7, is DSGVTQTPKHLITATGQRVTLRCSPRSGDLSVYWYQQSLDQGLQFLIQYYNGEERAKGNILERFSAQQFPDLHSELNLSSLELGDSALYFCASSVGTSGTYEQYFGPGTRLTVT.

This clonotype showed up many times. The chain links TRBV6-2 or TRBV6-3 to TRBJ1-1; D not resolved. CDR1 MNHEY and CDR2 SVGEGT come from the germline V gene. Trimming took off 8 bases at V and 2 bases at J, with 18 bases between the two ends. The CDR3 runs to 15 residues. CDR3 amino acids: CASASSAMGNTEAFF. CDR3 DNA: TGTGCCAGCGCCAGCTCAGCCATGGGAAACACTGAAGCTTTCTTT.

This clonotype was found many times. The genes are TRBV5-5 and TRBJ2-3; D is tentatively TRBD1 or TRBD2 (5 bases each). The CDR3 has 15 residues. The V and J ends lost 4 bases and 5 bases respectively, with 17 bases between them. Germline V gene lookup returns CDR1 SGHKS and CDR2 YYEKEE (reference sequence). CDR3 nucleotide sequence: TGTGCCAGCAGCCCCCAAGGGACCGCGGGAGATACGCAGTATTTT. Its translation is CASSPQGTAGDTQYF.

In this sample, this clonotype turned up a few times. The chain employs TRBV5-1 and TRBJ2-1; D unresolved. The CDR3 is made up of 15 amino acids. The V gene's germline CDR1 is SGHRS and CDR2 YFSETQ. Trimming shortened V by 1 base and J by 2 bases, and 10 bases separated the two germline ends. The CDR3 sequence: CASSLLRLTYNEQFF. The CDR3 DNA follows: TGCGCCAGCAGCTTGCTCCGACTCACCTACAATGAGCAGTTCTTC. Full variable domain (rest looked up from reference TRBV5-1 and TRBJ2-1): KAGVTQTPRYLIKTRGQQVTLSCSPISGHRSVSWYQQTPGQGLQFLFEYFSETQRNKGNFPGRFSGRQFSNSRSEMNVSTLELGDSALYLCASSLLRLTYNEQFFGPGTRLTVL.

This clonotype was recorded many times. CDR3 nucleotides: TGTGCCAGCAGCCGCCGGGACAGGGTCGACGAGCAGTACTTC. Protein: CASSRRDRVDEQYF. The genes are TRBV14 and TRBJ2-7, with 9 bases fitting TRBD1. The CDR3 sequence is 14 residues long. The germline V gene has CDR1 SGHDN and CDR2 FVKESK. V dropped 4 bases and J dropped 5; count of bases not matched to a gene: 6.

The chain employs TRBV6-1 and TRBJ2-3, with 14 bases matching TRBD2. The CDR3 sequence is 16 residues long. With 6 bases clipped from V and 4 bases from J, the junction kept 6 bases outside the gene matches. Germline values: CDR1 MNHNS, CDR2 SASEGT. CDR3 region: CASRKETSGGADTQYF. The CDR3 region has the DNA TGTGCCAGCAGGAAAGAGACTAGCGGGGGGGCAGATACGCAGTATTTT.

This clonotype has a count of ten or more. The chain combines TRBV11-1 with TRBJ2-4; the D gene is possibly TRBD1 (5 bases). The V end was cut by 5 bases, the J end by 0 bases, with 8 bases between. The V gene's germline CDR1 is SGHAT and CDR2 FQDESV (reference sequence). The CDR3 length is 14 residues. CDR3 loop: CASSQGVAKNIQYF. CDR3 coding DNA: TGTGCCAGCAGCCAAGGGGTAGCCAAAAACATTCAGTACTTC. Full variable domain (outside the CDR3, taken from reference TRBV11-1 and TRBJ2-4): EAEVAQSPRYKITEKSQAVAFWCDPISGHATLYWYRQILGQGPELLVQFQDESVVDDSQLPKDRFSAERLKGVDSTLKIQPAELGDSAMYLCASSQGVAKNIQYFGAGTRLSVL.

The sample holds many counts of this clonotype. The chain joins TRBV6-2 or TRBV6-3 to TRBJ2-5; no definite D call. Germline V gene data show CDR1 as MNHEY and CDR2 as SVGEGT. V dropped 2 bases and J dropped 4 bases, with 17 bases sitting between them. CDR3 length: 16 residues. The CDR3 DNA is TGTGCCAGCAGTTACGCCGGGCCGCTGTTGGGAGAGACCCAGTACTTC. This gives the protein CASSYAGPLLGETQYF.

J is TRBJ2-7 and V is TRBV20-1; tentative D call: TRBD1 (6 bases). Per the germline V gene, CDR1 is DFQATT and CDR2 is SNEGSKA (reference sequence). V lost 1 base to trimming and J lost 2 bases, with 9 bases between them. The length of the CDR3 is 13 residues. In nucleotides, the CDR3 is TGCAGTGCTAGAGTATACAGGGCCTACGAGCAGTACTTC. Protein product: CSARVYRAYEQYF.

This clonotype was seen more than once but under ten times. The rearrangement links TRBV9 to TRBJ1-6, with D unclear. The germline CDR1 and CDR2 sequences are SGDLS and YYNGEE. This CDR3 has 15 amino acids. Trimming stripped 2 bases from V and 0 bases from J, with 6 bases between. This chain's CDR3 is CASSVESSYNSPLHF. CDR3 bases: TGTGCCAGCAGCGTTGAAAGCTCCTATAATTCACCCCTCCACTTT. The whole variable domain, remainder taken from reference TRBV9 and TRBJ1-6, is DSGVTQTPKHLITATGQRVTLRCSPRSGDLSVYWYQQSLDQGLQFLIQYYNGEERAKGNILERFSAQQFPDLHSELNLSSLELGDSALYFCASSVESSYNSPLHFGNGTRLTVT.

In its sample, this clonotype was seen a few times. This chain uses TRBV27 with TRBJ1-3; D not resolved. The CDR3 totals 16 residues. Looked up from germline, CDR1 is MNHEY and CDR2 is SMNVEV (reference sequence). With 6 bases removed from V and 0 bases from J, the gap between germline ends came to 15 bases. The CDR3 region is CASSDTRLTSGNTIYF. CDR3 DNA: TGTGCCAGCAGCGATACTAGACTGACCTCTGGAAACACCATATATTTT.